The rows below give T cell receptor beta chains drawn from one sample of a study of blood T cell repertoires in COVID-19. Sequencing was performed with immunoSEQ multiplex PCR; in TCRdb, only in-frame clones are kept and a portion is missing. The sample has 390,000 or so clones, roughly 87% seen once; the top ten hold approximately 5%. Input material: PBMCs or T cells enriched from blood (not recorded which). These TCRs come from a woman aged 45-60 years who had recovered from COVID-19. The CDR3 runs from the conserved cysteine through the conserved F or W. The order of the fields is D gene, V gene, J gene, clone size, CDR3 protein, CDR3 DNA. D genes are given only for firm matches. For some rows the clone size is stated as once, few or many, or as a class when expanded; others skip it.

-	TRBV4-1	TRBJ2-2	many	CASSYSNTGELFF	TGCGCCAGCAGCTACAGCAACACCGGGGAGCTGTTTTTT
-	TRBV28	TRBJ1-1	-	CASRPGTLNTEAFF	TGTGCCAGCAGACCCGGGACATTGAACACTGAAGCTTTCTTT
TRBD2	TRBV30	TRBJ2-7	-	CAWSIPHLPGLVTYEQYF	TGTGCCTGGAGTATACCGCATCTCCCGGGACTAGTCACCTACGAGCAGTACTTC
-	TRBV3-1/TRBV3-2	TRBJ1-1	-	CASSQERWAEAFF	TGTGCCAGCAGCCAAGAGAGGTGGGCTGAAGCTTTCTTT
TRBD1	TRBV12-3/TRBV12-4	TRBJ1-2	-	CASSLQGAHGYTF	TGTGCCAGCAGCTTACAGGGGGCGCATGGCTACACCTTC
-	TRBV4-1	TRBJ2-1	-	CASSQDRVYNEQFF	TGCGCCAGCAGCCAAGATCGCGTTTACAATGAGCAGTTCTTC
-	TRBV7-9	TRBJ2-7	once	CASSLAGSYEQYF	TGTGCCAGCAGCTTGGCGGGGTCCTACGAGCAGTACTTC
-	TRBV18	TRBJ1-4	-	CASSPRQYEKLFF	TGTGCCAGCTCCCCTCGACAGTATGAAAAACTGTTTTTT
-	TRBV19	TRBJ1-3	-	CASSRIGVQERNTIYF	TGTGCCAGTAGTAGAATCGGGGTCCAAGAGCGAAACACCATATATTTT
TRBD2	TRBV19	TRBJ2-1	-	CASSIIGLAEYNEQFF	TGTGCCAGTAGTATTATCGGGCTAGCGGAGTACAATGAGCAGTTCTTC
TRBD1	TRBV13	TRBJ2-5	-	CASSHRGQETQYF	TGTGCCAGCAGCCACAGGGGGCAAGAGACCCAGTACTTC
-	TRBV3-1/TRBV3-2	TRBJ2-2	-	CASSQDGAPAGELFF	TGTGCCAGCAGCCAAGATGGAGCTCCTGCCGGGGAGCTGTTTTTT
-	TRBV11-3	TRBJ2-1	-	CASSSDRLVRDEQFF	TGTGCCAGCAGCTCCGACAGGTTAGTTCGTGATGAGCAGTTCTTC
-	TRBV12-3/TRBV12-4	TRBJ2-1	-	CASSTGLGNEQFF	TGTGCCAGCAGTACAGGGCTCGGCAATGAGCAGTTCTTC
-	TRBV3-1/TRBV3-2	TRBJ1-2	-	CASSPATGSGYTF	TGTGCCAGCAGCCCCGCTACAGGGTCTGGCTACACCTTC
-	TRBV10-3	TRBJ1-5	-	CAISQGTGQPQHF	TGTGCCATCAGTCAGGGAACAGGTCAGCCCCAGCATTTT
TRBD1	TRBV27	TRBJ2-7	-	CASSVSGTGALGEQYF	TGTGCCAGCAGTGTATCCGGGACAGGGGCTCTCGGCGAGCAGTACTTC
-	TRBV7-2	TRBJ1-1	-	CASSLGGGVGAFF	TGTGCCAGCAGCTTAGGGGGGGGCGTCGGAGCTTTCTTT
TRBD2	TRBV5-6	TRBJ2-7	-	CASSLRLAGAYEQYF	TGTGCCAGCAGCTTGAGGCTAGCGGGAGCCTACGAGCAGTACTTC
-	TRBV11-2	TRBJ2-1	-	CASSLPLNRELENEQFF	TGTGCCAGCAGCTTACCCCTAAACAGGGAGTTGGAAAATGAGCAGTTCTTC
-	TRBV5-1	TRBJ1-1	-	CASSPANSRNTEAFF	TGCGCCAGCAGCCCAGCAAACAGCAGGAACACTGAAGCTTTCTTT
TRBD2	TRBV7-2	TRBJ2-5	-	CASSFSSGGDQETQYF	TGTGCCAGCAGCTTCAGTAGCGGGGGGGACCAAGAGACCCAGTACTTC
TRBD1	TRBV27	TRBJ1-6	few	CASSLDRGQSPLHF	TGTGCCAGCAGTTTAGACAGGGGGCAGTCACCCCTCCACTTT
-	TRBV6-2/TRBV6-3	TRBJ1-1	-	CASSYLGHLSEAFF	TGTGCCAGCAGTTACTTGGGACACCTTTCTGAAGCTTTCTTT
TRBD1	TRBV7-2	TRBJ2-7	-	CASSATGGRYEQYF	TGTGCCAGCAGCGCGACAGGGGGCCGCTACGAGCAGTACTTC
-	TRBV5-1	TRBJ1-3	few	CASSLEAGPGNTIYF	TGCGCCAGCAGCTTGGAAGCTGGGCCTGGAAACACCATATATTTT
-	TRBV5-6	TRBJ1-1	-	CASSLKAGPLENTEAFF	TGTGCCAGCAGCTTGAAGGCAGGGCCTCTGGAGAACACTGAAGCTTTCTTT
-	TRBV11-2	TRBJ1-4	-	CASNWRTNEKLFF	TGTGCCAGCAATTGGCGGACTAATGAAAAACTGTTTTTT
TRBD2	TRBV7-2	TRBJ2-5	-	CASSLEPGGFGTQYF	TGTGCCAGCAGCTTAGAGCCGGGGGGTTTTGGAACCCAGTACTTC
-	TRBV9	TRBJ2-3	-	CASSSQTDTQYF	TGTGCCAGCAGCAGTCAGACAGATACGCAGTATTTT
-	TRBV5-6	TRBJ2-5	-	CASSLGSGAETQYF	TGTGCCAGCAGCTTGGGGTCAGGGGCAGAGACCCAGTACTTC
-	TRBV4-1	TRBJ1-3	-	CASSVPLGGAVPSGNTIYF	TGCGCCAGCAGCGTCCCCCTTGGGGGGGCGGTTCCCTCTGGAAACACCATATATTTT
-	TRBV3-1/TRBV3-2	TRBJ1-2	-	CASRPSPGSTGYTF	TGTGCCAGCAGGCCCAGCCCGGGATCGACGGGCTACACCTTC
-	TRBV6-1	TRBJ2-5	once	CASSQGVQETQYF	TGTGCCAGCTCCCAAGGGGTCCAAGAGACCCAGTACTTC
-	TRBV12-3/TRBV12-4	TRBJ1-4	-	CASRENEKLFF	TGTGCCAGCAGAGAGAATGAAAAACTGTTTTTT
TRBD1	TRBV30	TRBJ1-1	-	CAWSVRRTGTGFMNTEAFF	TGTGCCTGGAGTGTACGGCGGACAGGGACTGGATTCATGAACACTGAAGCTTTCTTT
TRBD1	TRBV23-1	TRBJ1-1	-	CASSHLEGARGTEAFF	TGCGCCAGCAGTCATTTAGAGGGGGCGCGGGGCACTGAAGCTTTCTTT
-	TRBV13	TRBJ1-2	-	CASSLGLNVRGIQQGYTF	TGTGCCAGCAGCTTAGGCCTCAATGTCCGGGGAATACAGCAGGGCTACACCTTC
-	TRBV30	TRBJ1-2	-	CAWSVINYGYTF	TGTGCCTGGAGTGTTATTAACTATGGCTACACCTTC
-	TRBV10-1	TRBJ2-6	-	CASSESGDGGANVLTF	TGCGCCAGCAGTGAGTCAGGGGATGGGGGGGCCAACGTCCTGACTTTC
-	TRBV27	TRBJ1-3	-	CASRRSASGNTIYF	TGTGCCAGCAGGCGATCTGCCTCTGGAAACACCATATATTTT
-	TRBV7-2	TRBJ2-1	-	CASSLVISHPTYNEQFF	TGTGCCAGCAGCTTAGTCATAAGCCACCCTACCTACAATGAGCAGTTCTTC
-	TRBV3-1/TRBV3-2	TRBJ2-7	-	CASSQANRADSYEQYF	TGTGCCAGCAGCCAAGCTAACAGGGCCGACTCCTACGAGCAGTACTTC
-	TRBV5-5	TRBJ1-2	-	CASSSFSHRDYGYTF	TGTGCCAGCAGCTCGTTCAGTCACAGGGACTATGGCTACACCTTC
-	TRBV27	TRBJ1-2	few	CASSLQARDHYGYTF	TGTGCCAGCAGTTTACAGGCCAGAGACCACTATGGCTACACCTTC
TRBD2	TRBV11-3	TRBJ2-1	once	CASSLSDLAGAQEQFF	TGTGCCAGCAGCTTATCCGATCTAGCGGGGGCTCAGGAGCAGTTCTTC